The source of this TCR beta chain is a study of blood T cell repertoires in COVID-19 (dated by TCRdb to about 2020). With regard to the full study: Samples covering the acute and convalescent phases of COVID-19 were provided by collaborators in the United States, Italy and Spain. The repertoires were made available in a free public database intended to serve as a resource for research on the immune response to SARS-CoV-2. The material from the prospective study consisted of cDNA or gDNA derived from T cells, B-cell-depleted T cells, or PBMCs. Subjects who had been exposed to COVID-19, were actively infected with it, or had recovered from it provided the deeply sampled blood TCRbeta repertoires that made up the dataset. Samples were obtained from the ongoing ImmuneRACE study (first 160 participants) and from 1,254 subjects provided by 6 global collaborators. The sample metadata nearly always contained a de-identified subject ID, COVID-19 status, age in years and sex. Where available, HLA class I and class II types were obtained from metadata supplied by the sample provider rather than from assay-based typing. What the research found in general, with its limitations: The amount of clinical and demographic metadata varied by source and participant and was provided uncurated.

In the case of this clone: The clone's antigen remains unknown. No per-base quality is available; no much larger clone lies one base away.

V is clipped by 8 bases and J by 3 bases, and the sequence between their germline boundaries is 13 bases long. Including the terminal cysteine and phenylalanine, the CDR3 comprises 13 residues. Just CDR3 DNA is preserved here, 39 bases in frame from base 1. Sequences MDHEN (CDR1) and SYDVKM (CDR2) are obtained from the germline V gene. Collaborating institutions collected whole blood in K2EDTA tubes following their own protocols. For TCRbeta analysis, collaborators shipped samples in one of three forms: frozen whole blood, isolated PBMCs, or DNA extracted from either of those sample types. TCRbeta CDR3 regions were amplified from genomic DNA by means of the immunoSEQ Assay, a bias-controlled multiplex PCR. On the authors' methods: Within the assay, amplification of reference gene primers was used to estimate how many nucleated cells each sample contained. To quantify the absolute abundance of each unique TCRbeta CDR3 rearrangement, sequence reads were collapsed and filtered. For each sample, productive Simpson clonality was calculated as the square root of Simpson's diversity index over productive rearrangements. Held by TCRdb, this immuneACCESS table contains in-frame sequences only and omits some clones. Under half of the omission traces to an unresolved V gene where checked; the cause of the rest is unknown. V, J and clone size reflect that table, while D and trimming were determined from the DNA. The sample table records some 300,000 clones; approximately 86% of these occur just once. The ten largest clones add up to over 1% of the sample.

The chain is made from TRBV28 and TRBJ1-2; the best D guess is TRBD1, with 5 bases matching. Input material: peripheral blood. The clonotype comes from a man aged 70-80 years with acute or convalescent COVID-19. The base sequence is TGTGCCAGCTCAAGGGGAGGCGACTATGGCTACACCTTC. Its coded protein is CASSRGGDYGYTF.